The 9 T cell receptor beta chains given below trace back to one sample, sequenced in a study of human T cells and chemical hapten exposure. Documented time point: patch test 2, 6 weeks after DPC sensitization. The sample's treatment: therapeutic diphenylcyclopropenone sensitization with weekly scalp DPC. TCRdb independently ran MiXCR on the RACE reads; one entry per CDR3 protein. The data contain more than 110,000 distinct CDR3 sequences, approximately 10% of them singletons. Sequencing was performed on whole blood, taken in connection with sensitization to the hapten diphenylcyclopropenone (DPC). All receptors come from a woman aged 50 to 60 with alopecia areata. Some clones in this sample may be carry-over from other donors' samples.

This clonotype has ten or more counts. The V call is TRBV2, the J call TRBJ2-7; D unclear. The CDR3 is made up of 13 amino acids. The germline V gene has CDR1 SNHLY and CDR2 FYNNEI. The germline V and J ends were trimmed by 6 bases and 1 base, with 10 bases remaining between them. The CDR3 DNA reads as TGTGCCAGCAGGAGACCCGAGTCCTACGAGCAGTACTTC. This gives the protein CASRRPESYEQYF.

This clonotype was seen at least ten times. This chain links TRBV28 with TRBJ1-6; possibly TRBD1 for D (5 bases). Germline CDR1 is MDHEN and CDR2 is SYDVKM. Trimming stripped 2 bases from V and 7 bases from J, with 9 bases between. The CDR3 has 14 residues. The chain's CDR3 is CASSLLGRNSPLHF. As DNA, the CDR3 is TGTGCCAGCAGTTTACTGGGACGGAATTCACCCCTCCACTTT.

This clonotype was detected a few times. This rearrangement joins TRBV2 to TRBJ2-5; 8 bases align to TRBD2. Germline trimming cut 5 bases from V and 4 bases from J; bases unmatched to any gene: 6. The CDR3 has 14 amino acids. Germline V gives CDR1 SNHLY, CDR2 FYNNEI. The CDR3 nucleotides read TGTGCCAGCAGTCCGGGAGGGAGGGGAGAGACCCAGTACTTC. Translating it yields CASSPGGRGETQYF.

The J gene is TRBJ2-1, the V gene TRBV5-1; TRBD1 agrees at 8 bases. CDR3 length equals 14 residues. CDR1 and CDR2 (germline): SGHRS, YFSETQ. Losses at the gene ends were 0 bases for V and 5 bases for J; bases not matched to a gene: 1. CDR3: CASSLDRGNNEQFF. The CDR3 DNA sequence: TGCGCCAGCAGCTTGGACAGGGGGAACAATGAGCAGTTCTTC.

This clonotype was observed at least ten times. V gene TRBV29-1 combines with J gene TRBJ2-5; D possibly corresponds to TRBD2 (6 bases). The V gene's germline CDR1 is SQVTM and CDR2 ANQGSEA. V lost 7 bases to trimming and J lost 2 bases, with 20 bases between them. The CDR3 covers 15 residues. The CDR3 spells CSAVSGGGTQETQYF. The CDR3 DNA reads TGCAGCGCCGTTAGTGGGGGAGGCACACAAGAGACCCAGTACTTC.

This clonotype was counted between two and nine times. This chain links TRBV18 with TRBJ2-5; D might be TRBD1 (5 bases). Germline CDR1 reads KGHSH; CDR2 reads LQKENI. V was clipped by 5 bases and J by 2 bases, with 6 bases between them. CDR3 length equals 12 residues. The CDR3 nucleotides are TGTGCCAGCTCAGGGGCACAAGAGACCCAGTACTTC. Protein: CASSGAQETQYF.

The rearrangement joins TRBV9 to TRBJ2-2; 15 bases agree with TRBD2. CDR3 size: 16 residues. V shed 0 bases and J 8 bases; nucleotides not matched to a gene: 2. Looked up from germline, CDR1 is SGDLS and CDR2 is YYNGEE. The CDR3 loop reads CASSVGGLAGGGELFF. CDR3 in DNA: TGTGCCAGCAGCGTAGGGGGACTAGCGGGAGGAGGGGAGCTGTTTTTT.

This clonotype was counted between two and nine times. The chain links TRBV7-8 to TRBJ2-1; 7 bases line up with TRBD2. Germline CDR1 is SGHVS and CDR2 is FQNEAQ. V gave up 1 base and J gave up 2 bases; unmatched junction bases: 5. The CDR3 runs 16 residues. The CDR3 region has the DNA TGTGCCAGCAGCTTAGTTGCGGGAGCAACCTACAATGAGCAGTTCTTC. This gives the protein CASSLVAGATYNEQFF.

The chain joins TRBV10-3 to TRBJ2-3, with 8 bases aligning to TRBD1. The ends lost 3 bases at V and 2 bases at J; junction bases unmatched: 4. Looked up from germline, CDR1 is ENHRY and CDR2 is SYGVKD. There are 15 residues in the CDR3. As DNA, the CDR3 is TGTGCCATCAGTGACCAGGGGGCAACCACAGATACGCAGTATTTT. It codes for CAISDQGATTDTQYF.